This is a list of T cell receptor beta chains from one sample in a study of CD8+ T cells in alopecia areata. Profiled with immunoSEQ multiplex PCR; TCRdb holds only in-frame clones, not every one. Of more than 200,000 clones detected, roughly two thirds appear once; the ten largest clones hold around 1.2%. Sequenced here: CD4+ T cells sorted from blood, sampled at week 0. The receptors were gathered from a human donor with alopecia areata. Each CDR3 is given with its conserved first and last residue. A D gene is named only where the DNA matches it firmly. Only part of the rows carry a size: once, few, many, or a class if the clone is expanded.

V	size	J	D	CDR3	DNA
TRBV12-5	-	TRBJ2-3	-	CASGFSRDIPKPQYF	TGTGCTAGTGGTTTCTCCCGGGACATCCCGAAACCGCAGTATTTT
TRBV6-5	-	TRBJ1-5	-	CASSYGLPGSNQPQHF	TGTGCCAGCAGTTACGGCCTGCCTGGTAGCAATCAGCCCCAGCATTTT
TRBV5-1	-	TRBJ1-1	-	CASSLTQGSTEAFF	TGCGCCAGCAGCTTGACCCAGGGTTCCACTGAAGCTTTCTTT
TRBV30	-	TRBJ2-5	-	CAWSGWDNIQETQYF	TGTGCCTGGAGTGGATGGGACAATATCCAAGAGACCCAGTACTTC
TRBV10-3	-	TRBJ2-7	-	CAISTGSYEQYF	TGTGCCATCTCGACAGGATCCTACGAGCAGTACTTC
TRBV18	-	TRBJ1-2	-	CASSPPNREYGYTF	TGTGCCAGCTCACCACCTAACCGGGAGTATGGCTACACCTTC
TRBV7-2	-	TRBJ1-5	TRBD1	CASSLGQTSNQPQHF	TGTGCCAGCAGCTTGGGACAGACTAGCAATCAGCCCCAGCATTTT
TRBV25-1	-	TRBJ1-2	-	CASSERGLGYYGYTF	TGTGCCAGCAGTGAAAGGGGTTTGGGATACTATGGCTACACCTTC
TRBV10-1	-	TRBJ2-7	-	CASSESGIYEQYF	TGCGCCAGCAGTGAGTCGGGTATCTACGAGCAGTACTTC
TRBV2	-	TRBJ2-7	TRBD1	CASRTGYEQYF	TGTGCCAGCAGGACAGGGTACGAGCAGTACTTC
TRBV29-1	-	TRBJ2-1	-	CSVEASYNEQFF	TGCAGCGTTGAGGCGTCCTACAATGAGCAGTTCTTC
TRBV29-1	few	TRBJ2-1	-	CSVERFPMGNEQFF	TGCAGCGTTGAAAGGTTTCCTATGGGCAATGAGCAGTTCTTC
TRBV5-1	-	TRBJ2-3	TRBD2	CASSFLWRGSTDTQYF	TGCGCCAGCAGCTTCCTCTGGCGGGGGTCCACAGATACGCAGTATTTT
TRBV10-3	-	TRBJ2-5	-	CAIGLETQYF	TGTGCCATCGGCTTAGAGACCCAGTACTTC
TRBV29-1	-	TRBJ2-1	TRBD2	CSVSSGRGEQFF	TGCAGCGTTTCATCCGGGAGGGGTGAGCAGTTCTTC
TRBV4-2	-	TRBJ2-3	-	CASSQRFTDTQYF	TGTGCCAGCAGCCAAAGGTTTACAGATACGCAGTATTTT
TRBV25-1	-	TRBJ2-3	-	CASSRSTDTQYF	TGTGCCAGCAGTCGGAGCACAGATACGCAGTATTTT
TRBV27	-	TRBJ1-5	-	CASRGSPPNQPQHF	TGTGCCAGCAGAGGCAGTCCACCGAATCAGCCCCAGCATTTT
TRBV29-1	-	TRBJ2-7	-	CSVGRQGGDEQYF	TGCAGCGTTGGGAGACAGGGAGGTGACGAGCAGTACTTC
TRBV29-1	few	TRBJ1-1	TRBD1	CSVFYLTGRTEAFF	TGCAGCGTATTCTACCTGACAGGGAGAACTGAAGCTTTCTTT
TRBV30	-	TRBJ1-2	-	CAWSGGLHYGYTF	TGTGCCTGGAGCGGGGGGCTCCACTATGGCTACACCTTC
TRBV6-1	few	TRBJ1-2	TRBD1	CASSEPDREGYTF	TGTGCCAGCAGTGAACCCGACAGGGAGGGCTACACCTTC
TRBV29-1	-	TRBJ1-2	-	CSVAGSAYGYTF	TGCAGCGTTGCCGGTTCTGCCTATGGCTACACCTTC
TRBV20-1	many	TRBJ1-1	-	CSARGATEAFF	TGCAGTGCTAGGGGGGCCACTGAAGCTTTCTTT
TRBV6-5	-	TRBJ1-3	-	CAASSGNTIYF	TGTGCCGCGTCCTCCGGAAACACCATATATTTT
TRBV7-9	few	TRBJ2-4	-	CASSLLERVDIQYF	TGTGCCAGCAGCCTCCTCGAAAGGGTGGACATTCAGTACTTC
TRBV7-9	-	TRBJ2-3	-	CASTAGVGRTDTQYF	TGTGCCAGCACAGCAGGGGTCGGTCGCACAGATACGCAGTATTTT
TRBV29-1	-	TRBJ2-5	-	CSVVPGSDQETQYF	TGCAGCGTTGTCCCTGGGTCAGACCAAGAGACCCAGTACTTC
TRBV25-1	-	TRBJ2-7	-	CASALTGSYEQYF	TGTGCCAGCGCTTTAACAGGGTCCTACGAGCAGTACTTC
TRBV19	once	TRBJ2-1	-	CASRFYNEQFF	TGTGCCAGCCGGTTTTACAATGAGCAGTTCTTC
TRBV5-1	-	TRBJ2-1	TRBD2	CASMRRVGPTGGPYNEQFF	TGCGCCAGCATGAGGCGCGTGGGCCCCACGGGGGGGCCTTACAATGAGCAGTTCTTC
TRBV10-3	-	TRBJ2-1	TRBD2	CAISEATTGTSASYNEQFF	TGTGCCATCAGTGAGGCCACGACTGGGACTAGCGCTTCCTACAATGAGCAGTTCTTC
TRBV29-1	-	TRBJ1-4	-	CSVEDRRNEKLFF	TGCAGCGTTGAAGACAGACGAAATGAAAAACTGTTTTTT
TRBV2	-	TRBJ2-5	-	CASSTGSTILETQYF	TGTGCCAGCAGCACGGGGAGCACCATTCTGGAGACCCAGTACTTC
TRBV19	-	TRBJ1-2	-	CASSPGLNYGYTF	TGTGCCAGTAGTCCCGGTCTCAACTATGGCTACACCTTC
TRBV9	-	TRBJ1-2	TRBD1	CASSETPTGGRGDGYTF	TGTGCCAGCAGCGAGACCCCAACAGGGGGTCGGGGTGACGGCTACACCTTC
TRBV7-9	-	TRBJ1-4	TRBD1	CASSLGTGGEKLFF	TGTGCCAGCAGCTTAGGGACAGGGGGTGAAAAACTGTTTTTT
TRBV2	-	TRBJ2-3	TRBD2	CASGLAGVTDTQYF	TGTGCCAGCGGCTTAGCGGGGGTCACAGATACGCAGTATTTT
TRBV7-6	-	TRBJ2-3	-	CASSLAGPVDTQYF	TGTGCCAGCAGCTTAGCGGGGCCCGTAGATACGCAGTATTTT
TRBV29-1	-	TRBJ2-5	-	CSSRGAWQETQYF	TGCAGCTCCCGCGGAGCATGGCAAGAGACCCAGTACTTC
TRBV11-2	-	TRBJ1-6	-	CASSFVPTGNSPLHF	TGTGCCAGCAGCTTCGTCCCGACAGGCAATTCACCCCTCCACTTT
TRBV30	-	TRBJ1-4	-	CAWTKTDLQEKLFF	TGTGCCTGGACTAAGACAGACCTTCAGGAAAAACTGTTTTTT
TRBV7-3	few	TRBJ2-5	TRBD2	CASSGSGGALETQYF	TGTGCCAGCAGCGGTAGCGGGGGGGCCCTAGAGACCCAGTACTTC
TRBV29-1	few	TRBJ2-3	-	CSVSQLWGTDTQYF	TGCAGCGTCAGCCAGCTATGGGGCACAGATACGCAGTATTTT
TRBV30	-	TRBJ1-5	-	CAWTLGRGGNQPQHF	TGTGCCTGGACGTTAGGCAGGGGCGGCAATCAGCCCCAGCATTTT
TRBV7-8	-	TRBJ2-5	TRBD1	CASSSDPGQDQQETQYF	TGTGCCAGCAGCTCTGACCCGGGACAGGACCAACAAGAGACCCAGTACTTC
TRBV5-6	-	TRBJ1-1	-	CASSQGPEAFF	TGTGCCAGCAGCCAGGGGCCAGAAGCTTTCTTT
TRBV15	-	TRBJ2-3	-	CATSTRILAGTDTQYF	TGTGCCACCAGCACTAGGATACTAGCAGGCACAGATACGCAGTATTTT
TRBV7-9	-	TRBJ2-4	-	CASSLTGNIQYF	TGTGCCAGCAGCCTGACAGGAAACATTCAGTACTTC
TRBV29-1	few	TRBJ2-1	TRBD2	CSVASGVGNEQFF	TGCAGCGTTGCTAGCGGGGTTGGCAATGAGCAGTTCTTC
TRBV15	few	TRBJ2-7	-	CATSTGIGEQYF	TGTGCCACCAGCACAGGGATTGGCGAGCAGTACTTC
TRBV2	-	TRBJ1-1	-	CASREGIMNTEAFF	TGTGCCAGCAGGGAGGGGATTATGAACACTGAAGCTTTCTTT
TRBV27	-	TRBJ1-2	TRBD1	CASSPRDRVGGYTF	TGTGCCAGCAGTCCCCGGGACAGGGTGGGTGGCTACACCTTC
TRBV7-9	-	TRBJ1-1	TRBD1	CASIQTGTNTEAFF	TGTGCCAGCATCCAGACAGGGACTAACACTGAAGCTTTCTTT
TRBV7-9	-	TRBJ2-5	TRBD1	CASSGTAKERPYF	TGTGCCAGCAGCGGGACAGCTAAGGAACGGCCGTACTTC